This T cell receptor beta chain was recovered during a study of tumor-infiltrating lymphocytes in oesophageal squamous cell carcinoma. In TCRdb, the PCR reads were re-called with MiXCR into one record per CDR3 protein. The sample consists of roughly 16,000 distinct CDR3 sequences, 40% to 55% of them appearing once. This clonotype was seen a handful of times. The CDR3 loop spans 14 amino acids. Per the germline V gene, CDR1 is SGHRS and CDR2 is YFSETQ. V lost 3 bases to trimming and J lost 7 bases, with 14 bases between them. This receptor was identified in a male donor with esophageal squamous cell carcinoma. The V gene is TRBV5-1, the J gene TRBJ2-1; tentative D call: TRBD1 (6 bases). Sequenced input: esophageal tumor tissue. The DNA of the CDR3 is TGCGCCAGCAGCTCTCAGTTTGGACAGAATGAGCAGTTCTTC. It specifies CASSSQFGQNEQFF.